Listed below are T cell receptor beta chains from one sample, sequenced in a study of OX40 agonist ivuxolimab in advanced cancers. Data came from immunoSEQ multiplex PCR; TCRdb stores just in-frame clones and leaves some out. Of 50,000 to 80,000 clones listed, 70% to 90% are singletons. The sample consisted of CD4+ or CD8+ T cells sorted from blood, taken in a trial of the OX40 agonist ivuxolimab. All receptors come from an adult with an advanced solid tumor such as melanoma, head and neck, liver or kidney cancer. Both conserved end residues are part of each CDR3. Each record gives: clone size, V gene, D gene, J gene, CDR3 DNA, CDR3 protein. A D gene is named only where the DNA matches it firmly. Clone size is stated in some rows and not others, as once, few, many or a class when expanded.

clone size: NA; V gene: TRBV19; D gene: TRBD1; J gene: TRBJ1-5; CDR3 DNA: TGTGCCAGTAGTGCTCGACAGGGGACGTCGTCGATCCAGCATTTT; CDR3 protein: CASSARQGTSSIQHF
clone size: few; V gene: TRBV7-3; D gene: NA; J gene: TRBJ2-1; CDR3 DNA: TGTGCCAGCAGCTTAGGGACGATAACGGACAATGAGCAGTTCTTC; CDR3 protein: CASSLGTITDNEQFF
clone size: NA; V gene: TRBV7-6; D gene: NA; J gene: TRBJ2-3; CDR3 DNA: TGTGCCAGCAGCTGGGGACCCTCCGATACGCAGTATTTT; CDR3 protein: CASSWGPSDTQYF
clone size: few; V gene: TRBV5-1; D gene: NA; J gene: TRBJ2-5; CDR3 DNA: TGCGCCAGCAGCCCCTCCGTCGTCGGGGAGACCCAGTACTTC; CDR3 protein: CASSPSVVGETQYF
clone size: NA; V gene: TRBV18; D gene: TRBD1; J gene: TRBJ1-1; CDR3 DNA: TGTGCCAGCTCACCTCTGACAGGGGACCCCCCGAACACTGAAGCTTTCTTT; CDR3 protein: CASSPLTGDPPNTEAFF
clone size: NA; V gene: TRBV6-5; D gene: TRBD1; J gene: TRBJ1-1; CDR3 DNA: TGTGCCAGCAGACCCCCGGCAGGGGGGACTGAAGCTTTCTTT; CDR3 protein: CASRPPAGGTEAFF
clone size: NA; V gene: TRBV30; D gene: NA; J gene: TRBJ1-4; CDR3 DNA: TGTGCCTGGAGTGTAGGGCAGGGGAATGAAAAACTGTTTTTT; CDR3 protein: CAWSVGQGNEKLFF
clone size: NA; V gene: TRBV4-1; D gene: NA; J gene: TRBJ1-2; CDR3 DNA: TGCGCCAGCAGCCAAGATTCTTTGAGCGGCTACACCTTC; CDR3 protein: CASSQDSLSGYTF
clone size: NA; V gene: TRBV15; D gene: TRBD2; J gene: TRBJ2-4; CDR3 DNA: TGTGCCACCAGCAGGTTGGGGAGGGCTGACATTCAGTACTTC; CDR3 protein: CATSRLGRADIQYF
clone size: NA; V gene: TRBV10-3; D gene: NA; J gene: TRBJ2-1; CDR3 DNA: TGTGCCATCAGTGACCGGGAGCAGGACAATGAGCAGTTCTTC; CDR3 protein: CAISDREQDNEQFF
clone size: NA; V gene: TRBV11-3; D gene: TRBD2; J gene: TRBJ2-1; CDR3 DNA: TGTGCCAGCAGCTTAGGGGGGACTACCATCAATGAGCAGTTCTTC; CDR3 protein: CASSLGGTTINEQFF
clone size: NA; V gene: TRBV11-3; D gene: NA; J gene: TRBJ2-5; CDR3 DNA: TGTGCCAGCAGCCCACCATCCAGCGAGACCCAGTACTTC; CDR3 protein: CASSPPSSETQYF
clone size: NA; V gene: TRBV7-3; D gene: NA; J gene: TRBJ2-1; CDR3 DNA: TGTGCCAGCAGCTTACACAATGAGCAGTTCTTC; CDR3 protein: CASSLHNEQFF
clone size: NA; V gene: TRBV5-1; D gene: NA; J gene: TRBJ2-5; CDR3 DNA: TGCGCCAGCAGCTTGACAGGGGGGGAGCAAGAGACCCAGTACTTC; CDR3 protein: CASSLTGGEQETQYF
clone size: NA; V gene: TRBV9; D gene: TRBD2; J gene: TRBJ2-5; CDR3 DNA: TGTGCCAGCAGCGCGGGAGGGACCCAGTACTTC; CDR3 protein: CASSAGGTQYF
clone size: once; V gene: TRBV7-3; D gene: NA; J gene: TRBJ2-1; CDR3 DNA: TGTGCCAGCAGCTCCCACCACCGGTCTTACAATGAGCAGTTCTTC; CDR3 protein: CASSSHHRSYNEQFF
clone size: few; V gene: TRBV5-6; D gene: NA; J gene: TRBJ2-7; CDR3 DNA: TGTGCCAGCAGCTTGGGAAGCCGGCCTGACCACGAGCAGTACTTC; CDR3 protein: CASSLGSRPDHEQYF
clone size: NA; V gene: TRBV5-1; D gene: TRBD1; J gene: TRBJ2-2; CDR3 DNA: TGCGCCAGCAGCCAACGGACAGGGGGCAACACCGGGGAGCTGTTTTTT; CDR3 protein: CASSQRTGGNTGELFF
clone size: NA; V gene: TRBV19; D gene: NA; J gene: TRBJ1-1; CDR3 DNA: TGTGCCAGTAGTATAGGGCCCAACCTGAACACTGAAGCTTTCTTT; CDR3 protein: CASSIGPNLNTEAFF
clone size: NA; V gene: TRBV27; D gene: TRBD1; J gene: TRBJ2-3; CDR3 DNA: TGTGCCAGCAGTTTGACAGGGTCGAGCACAGATACGCAGTATTTT; CDR3 protein: CASSLTGSSTDTQYF
clone size: once; V gene: TRBV5-1; D gene: NA; J gene: TRBJ2-3; CDR3 DNA: TGCGCCAGCTCCACAGGCTATAGCACAGATACGCAGTATTTT; CDR3 protein: CASSTGYSTDTQYF
clone size: NA; V gene: TRBV10-3; D gene: NA; J gene: TRBJ2-7; CDR3 DNA: TGTGCCATCAGTGTCCTAATGAGCTCCTACGAGCAGTACTTC; CDR3 protein: CAISVLMSSYEQYF
clone size: many; V gene: TRBV7-6; D gene: TRBD2; J gene: TRBJ2-2; CDR3 DNA: TGTGCCAGCAGCTTCGGGGGGTTTCAGACCGGGGAGCTGTTTTTT; CDR3 protein: CASSFGGFQTGELFF
clone size: NA; V gene: TRBV2; D gene: NA; J gene: TRBJ2-3; CDR3 DNA: TGTGCCAGCAGGGAGATAGATACGCAGTATTTT; CDR3 protein: CASREIDTQYF
clone size: NA; V gene: TRBV5-6; D gene: NA; J gene: TRBJ2-3; CDR3 DNA: TGTGCCAGCAGGAGACTTTGGGGGACAGATACGCAGTATTTT; CDR3 protein: CASRRLWGTDTQYF
clone size: medium-sized; V gene: TRBV29-1; D gene: NA; J gene: TRBJ1-1; CDR3 DNA: TGCAGCGCCGGAATCGGGCTTACTGAAGCTTTCTTT; CDR3 protein: CSAGIGLTEAFF
clone size: NA; V gene: TRBV7-2; D gene: TRBD2; J gene: TRBJ2-3; CDR3 DNA: TGTGCCAGCAGCTTAAGGTTGGGAGCGGGGGGACGCACAGATACGCAGTATTTT; CDR3 protein: CASSLRLGAGGRTDTQYF
clone size: NA; V gene: TRBV9; D gene: TRBD2; J gene: TRBJ2-3; CDR3 DNA: TGTGCCAGCAGCGTAGGGGTGGGAGGGAGCACAGATACGCAGTATTTT; CDR3 protein: CASSVGVGGSTDTQYF
clone size: NA; V gene: TRBV10-3; D gene: NA; J gene: TRBJ1-4; CDR3 DNA: TGTGCCATCAGTGAGTCGGATCCCGGTGGCCCTAATGAAAAACTGTTTTTT; CDR3 protein: CAISESDPGGPNEKLFF
clone size: once; V gene: TRBV18; D gene: NA; J gene: TRBJ2-1; CDR3 DNA: TGTGCCAGCTCACGCGGCCCGAGCTCCTACAATGAGCAGTTCTTC; CDR3 protein: CASSRGPSSYNEQFF
clone size: NA; V gene: TRBV20-1; D gene: NA; J gene: TRBJ1-1; CDR3 DNA: TGCAATGCTAGGAGGCAGTTTGAAGCTTTCTTT; CDR3 protein: CNARRQFEAFF
clone size: NA; V gene: TRBV6-4; D gene: NA; J gene: TRBJ1-1; CDR3 DNA: TGTGCCAGCACCCCCAGTCCAGGGAACACTGAAGCTTTCTTT; CDR3 protein: CASTPSPGNTEAFF
clone size: few; V gene: TRBV7-2; D gene: NA; J gene: TRBJ2-5; CDR3 DNA: TGTGCCAGCAGCCGAGGGACATTCCAAGAGACCCAGTACTTC; CDR3 protein: CASSRGTFQETQYF
clone size: once; V gene: TRBV2; D gene: NA; J gene: TRBJ2-5; CDR3 DNA: TGTGCCAGCAGTATGGAGGGGGAAGAGACCCAGTACTTC; CDR3 protein: CASSMEGEETQYF
clone size: medium-sized; V gene: TRBV29-1; D gene: TRBD1; J gene: TRBJ2-1; CDR3 DNA: TGCAGCGTTGATAGTGACAGGGGGCACGATGAGCAGTTCTTC; CDR3 protein: CSVDSDRGHDEQFF
clone size: NA; V gene: TRBV7-3; D gene: TRBD2; J gene: TRBJ2-1; CDR3 DNA: TGTGCCAGCAGCACTAGCGGGCGGAACAATGAGCAGTTCTTC; CDR3 protein: CASSTSGRNNEQFF
clone size: NA; V gene: TRBV18; D gene: NA; J gene: TRBJ1-5; CDR3 DNA: TGTGCCAGCTCACCATACAGGGATAGCAATCAGCCCCAGCATTTT; CDR3 protein: CASSPYRDSNQPQHF
clone size: NA; V gene: TRBV14; D gene: NA; J gene: TRBJ1-1; CDR3 DNA: TGTGCCAGCGGTCAGGGGATGAACACTGAAGCTTTCTTT; CDR3 protein: CASGQGMNTEAFF
clone size: NA; V gene: TRBV30; D gene: NA; J gene: TRBJ2-5; CDR3 DNA: TGTGCCTGGAGTGGGCGGGGTCGGGAGACCCAGTACTTC; CDR3 protein: CAWSGRGRETQYF
clone size: NA; V gene: TRBV6-5; D gene: TRBD1; J gene: TRBJ2-3; CDR3 DNA: TGTGCCAGCAGTAAGACAGGGTCGGATACGCAGTATTTT; CDR3 protein: CASSKTGSDTQYF
clone size: NA; V gene: TRBV7-3; D gene: NA; J gene: TRBJ2-1; CDR3 DNA: TGTGCCAGCAGCCTCGGGAATGGTGTCAAGCAGTTCTTC; CDR3 protein: CASSLGNGVKQFF
clone size: NA; V gene: TRBV7-9; D gene: NA; J gene: TRBJ1-4; CDR3 DNA: TGTGCCAGCAGCGCCAGGGACGGCGCCGGGGAAAAACTGTTTTTT; CDR3 protein: CASSARDGAGEKLFF
clone size: NA; V gene: TRBV6-5; D gene: TRBD1; J gene: TRBJ1-2; CDR3 DNA: TGTGCCAGCAGTTACGGGACAGTTAACTATGGCTACACCTTC; CDR3 protein: CASSYGTVNYGYTF